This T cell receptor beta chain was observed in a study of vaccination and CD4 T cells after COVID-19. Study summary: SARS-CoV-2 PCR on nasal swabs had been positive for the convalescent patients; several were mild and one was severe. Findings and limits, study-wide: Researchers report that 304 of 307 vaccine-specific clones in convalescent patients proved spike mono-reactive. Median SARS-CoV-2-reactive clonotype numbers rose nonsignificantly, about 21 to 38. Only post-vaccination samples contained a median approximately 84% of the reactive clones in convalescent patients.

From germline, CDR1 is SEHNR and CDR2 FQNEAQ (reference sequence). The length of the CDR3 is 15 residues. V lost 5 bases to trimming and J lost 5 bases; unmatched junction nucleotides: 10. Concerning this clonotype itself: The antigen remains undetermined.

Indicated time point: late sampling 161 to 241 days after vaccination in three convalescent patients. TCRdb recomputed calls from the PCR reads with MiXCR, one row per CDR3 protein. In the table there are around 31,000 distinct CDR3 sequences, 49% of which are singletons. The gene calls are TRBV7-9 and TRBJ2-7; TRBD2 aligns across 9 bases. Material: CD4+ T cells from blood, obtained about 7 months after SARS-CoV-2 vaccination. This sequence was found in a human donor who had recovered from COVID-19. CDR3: CASSRSGLATHEQYF. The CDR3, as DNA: TGTGCCAGCAGCCGCTCGGGACTAGCAACCCACGAGCAGTACTTC.